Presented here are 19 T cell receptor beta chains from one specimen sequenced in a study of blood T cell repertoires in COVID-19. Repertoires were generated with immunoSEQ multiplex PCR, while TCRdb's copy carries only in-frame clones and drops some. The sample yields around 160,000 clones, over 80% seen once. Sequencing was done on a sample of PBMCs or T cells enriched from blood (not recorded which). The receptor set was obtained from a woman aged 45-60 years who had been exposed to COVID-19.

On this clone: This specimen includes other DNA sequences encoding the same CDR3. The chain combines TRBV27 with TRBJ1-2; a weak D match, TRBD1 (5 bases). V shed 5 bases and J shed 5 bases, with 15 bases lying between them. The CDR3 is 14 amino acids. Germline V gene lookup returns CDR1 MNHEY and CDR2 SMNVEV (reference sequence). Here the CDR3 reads CASSPAGEGYGYTF. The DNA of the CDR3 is TGTGCCAGCAGTCCCGCGGGGGAGGGGTATGGCTACACCTTC.

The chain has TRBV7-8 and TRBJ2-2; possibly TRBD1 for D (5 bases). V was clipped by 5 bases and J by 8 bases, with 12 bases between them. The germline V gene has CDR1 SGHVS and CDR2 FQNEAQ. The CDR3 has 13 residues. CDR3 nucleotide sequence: TGTGCCAGCAGCCCCAGGGCCCCGGGGGAGCTGTTTTTT. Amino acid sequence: CASSPRAPGELFF.

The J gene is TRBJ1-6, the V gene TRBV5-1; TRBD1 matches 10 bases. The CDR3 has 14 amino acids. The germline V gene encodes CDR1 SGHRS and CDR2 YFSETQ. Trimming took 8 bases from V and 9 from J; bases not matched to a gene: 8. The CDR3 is CASRQDRGSSPLHF. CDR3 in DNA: TGCGCCAGTCGTCAGGACAGGGGGAGTTCACCCCTCCACTTT. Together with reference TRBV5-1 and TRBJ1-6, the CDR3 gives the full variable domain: KAGVTQTPRYLIKTRGQQVTLSCSPISGHRSVSWYQQTPGQGLQFLFEYFSETQRNKGNFPGRFSGRQFSNSRSEMNVSTLELGDSALYLCASRQDRGSSPLHFGNGTRLTVT.

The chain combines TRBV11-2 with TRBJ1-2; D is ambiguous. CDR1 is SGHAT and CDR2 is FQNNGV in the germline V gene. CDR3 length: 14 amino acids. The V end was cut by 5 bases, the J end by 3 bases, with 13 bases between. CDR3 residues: CASSLRRSYYGYTF. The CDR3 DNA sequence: TGTGCCAGCAGCCTCCGACGGAGCTACTATGGCTACACCTTC.

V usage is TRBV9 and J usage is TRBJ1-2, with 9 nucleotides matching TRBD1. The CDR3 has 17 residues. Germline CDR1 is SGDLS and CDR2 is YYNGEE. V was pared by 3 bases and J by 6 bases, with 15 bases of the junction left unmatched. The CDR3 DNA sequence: TGTGCCAGCAGCGGCTCCGTGGGCGGGGACAGGGTGGATGGCTACACCTTC. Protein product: CASSGSVGGDRVDGYTF.

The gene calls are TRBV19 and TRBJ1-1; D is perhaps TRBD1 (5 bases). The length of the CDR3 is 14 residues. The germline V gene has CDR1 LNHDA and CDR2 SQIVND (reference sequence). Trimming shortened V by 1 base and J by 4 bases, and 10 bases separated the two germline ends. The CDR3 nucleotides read TGTGCCAGTAGTATAGGGGGGAGGAGCACTGAAGCTTTCTTT. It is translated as CASSIGGRSTEAFF.

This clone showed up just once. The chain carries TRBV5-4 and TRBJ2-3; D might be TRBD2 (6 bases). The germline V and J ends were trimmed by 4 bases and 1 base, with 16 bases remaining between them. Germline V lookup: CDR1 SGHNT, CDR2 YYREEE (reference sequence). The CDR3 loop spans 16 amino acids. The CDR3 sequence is CASSRDSLRGTDTQYF. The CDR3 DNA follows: TGTGCCAGCAGCCGGGACTCCCTACGGGGCACAGATACGCAGTATTTT.

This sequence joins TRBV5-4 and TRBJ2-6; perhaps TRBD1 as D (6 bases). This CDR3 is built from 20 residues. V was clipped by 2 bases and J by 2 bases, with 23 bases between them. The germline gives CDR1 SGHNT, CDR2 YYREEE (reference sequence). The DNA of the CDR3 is TGTGCCAGCAGCTTTCGACGAAGCATGGCAGGGGTTGCTGGGGCCAACGTCCTGACTTTC. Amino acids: CASSFRRSMAGVAGANVLTF. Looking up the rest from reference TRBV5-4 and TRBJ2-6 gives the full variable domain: ETGVTQSPTHLIKTRGQQVTLRCSSQSGHNTVSWYQQALGQGPQFIFQYYREEENGRGNFPPRFSGLQFPNYSSELNVNALELDDSALYLCASSFRRSMAGVAGANVLTFGAGSRLTVL.

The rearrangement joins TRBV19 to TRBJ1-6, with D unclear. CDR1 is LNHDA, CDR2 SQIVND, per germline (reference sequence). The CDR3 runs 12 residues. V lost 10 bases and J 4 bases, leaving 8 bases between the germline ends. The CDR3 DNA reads TGTGCCACACAAAATTATAATTCACCCCTCCACTTT. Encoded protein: CATQNYNSPLHF.

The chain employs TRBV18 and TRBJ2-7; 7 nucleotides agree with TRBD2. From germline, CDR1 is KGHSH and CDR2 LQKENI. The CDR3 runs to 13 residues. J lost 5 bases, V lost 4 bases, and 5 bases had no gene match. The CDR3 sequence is CASSLPRGDEQYF. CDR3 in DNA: TGTGCCAGCTCACTCCCACGGGGGGACGAGCAGTACTTC.

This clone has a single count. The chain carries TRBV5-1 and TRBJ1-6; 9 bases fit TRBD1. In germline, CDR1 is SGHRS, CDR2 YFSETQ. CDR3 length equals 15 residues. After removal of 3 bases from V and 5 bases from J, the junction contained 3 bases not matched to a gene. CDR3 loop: CASSWRQGDNSPLHF. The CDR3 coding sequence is TGCGCCAGCAGCTGGCGACAGGGGGATAATTCACCCCTCCACTTT.

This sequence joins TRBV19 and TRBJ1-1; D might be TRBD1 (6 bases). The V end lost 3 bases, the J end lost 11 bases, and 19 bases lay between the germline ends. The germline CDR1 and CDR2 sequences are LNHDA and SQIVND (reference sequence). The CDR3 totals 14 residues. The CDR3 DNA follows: TGTGCCAGTAGTATCGGGGGGGCGCGGGTAGGCGCTTTCTTT. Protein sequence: CASSIGGARVGAFF.

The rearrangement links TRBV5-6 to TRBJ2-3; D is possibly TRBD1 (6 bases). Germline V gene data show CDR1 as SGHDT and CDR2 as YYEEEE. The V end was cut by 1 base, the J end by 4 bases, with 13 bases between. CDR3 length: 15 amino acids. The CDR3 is CASSLYWGRSDTQYF. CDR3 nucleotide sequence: TGTGCCAGCAGCTTGTATTGGGGGCGATCAGATACGCAGTATTTT.

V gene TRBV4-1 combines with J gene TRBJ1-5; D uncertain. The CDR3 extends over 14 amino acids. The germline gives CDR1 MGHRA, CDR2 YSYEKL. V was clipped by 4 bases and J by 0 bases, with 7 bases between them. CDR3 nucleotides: TGCGCCAGCAGCCCTACGGGTAGCAATCAGCCCCAGCATTTT. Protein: CASSPTGSNQPQHF.

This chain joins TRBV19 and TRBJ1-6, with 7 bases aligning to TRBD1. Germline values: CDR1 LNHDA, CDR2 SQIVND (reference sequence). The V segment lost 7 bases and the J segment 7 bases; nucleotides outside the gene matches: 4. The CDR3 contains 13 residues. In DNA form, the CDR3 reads TGTGCCAGTACCGGGACAGAGAATTCACCCCTCCACTTT. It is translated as CASTGTENSPLHF.

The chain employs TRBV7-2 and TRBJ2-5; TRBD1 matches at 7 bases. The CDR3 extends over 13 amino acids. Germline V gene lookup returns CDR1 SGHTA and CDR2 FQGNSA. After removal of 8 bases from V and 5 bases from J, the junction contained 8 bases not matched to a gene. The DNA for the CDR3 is TGTGCCAGCGGGGGACAGTGGGGGGAGACCCAGTACTTC. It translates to CASGGQWGETQYF.

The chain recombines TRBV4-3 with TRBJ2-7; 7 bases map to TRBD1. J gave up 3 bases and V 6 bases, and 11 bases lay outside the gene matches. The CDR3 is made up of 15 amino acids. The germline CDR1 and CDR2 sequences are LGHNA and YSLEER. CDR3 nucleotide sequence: TGCGCCAGCAGTTTAGAACAGGGGAGTCGCTACGAGCAGTACTTC. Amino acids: CASSLEQGSRYEQYF.

The CDR3 nucleotides are TGTGCCAGCAGTGAACTCGAGGGAGATCAGCCCCAGCATTTT. It codes for CASSELEGDQPQHF. The chain combines TRBV2 with TRBJ1-5; no clear D gene. The CDR3 is 14 amino acids. Trimming left V 2 bases short and J 5 bases short, with 10 bases between. In germline, CDR1 is SNHLY, CDR2 FYNNEI.

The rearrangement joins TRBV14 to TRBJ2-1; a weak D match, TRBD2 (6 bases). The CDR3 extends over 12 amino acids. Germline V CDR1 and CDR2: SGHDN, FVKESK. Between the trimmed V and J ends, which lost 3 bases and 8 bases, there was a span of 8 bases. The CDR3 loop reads CASSQTGDEQFF. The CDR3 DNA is TGTGCCAGCAGCCAGACGGGGGATGAGCAGTTCTTC. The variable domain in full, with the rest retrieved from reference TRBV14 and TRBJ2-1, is EAGVTQFPSHSVIEKGQTVTLRCDPISGHDNLYWYRRVMGKEIKFLLHFVKESKQDESGMPNNRFLAERTGGTYSTLKVQPAELEDSGVYFCASSQTGDEQFFGPGTRLTVL.